These T cell receptor beta chains were read from a single sample in a study of identical twins. From the 5' RACE reads, TCRdb called clonotypes with MiXCR, one entry per CDR3 protein. The table lists a few hundred thousand distinct CDR3 sequences, approximately 8.8% of them singletons. The sample taken for sequencing was naive T cells sorted from blood. The source of these receptors is a woman in her forties or fifties in good health. The CDR3 runs from the conserved cysteine through the conserved F or W. D genes are given only for firm matches. Part of the rows lack a size; the others show once, few, many or a class for expanded clones.

size: many
V: TRBV11-2
J: TRBJ2-1
D: TRBD1
CDR3: CASNYRDSYNEQFF
DNA: TGTGCCAGCAACTACCGGGACAGTTACAATGAGCAGTTCTTC

size: -
V: TRBV6-5
J: TRBJ1-2
D: TRBD1
CDR3: CASSYNSGTGIYGYTF
DNA: TGTGCCAGCAGTTACAATTCCGGGACAGGGATCTATGGCTACACCTTC

size: few
V: TRBV7-6
J: TRBJ2-5
D: TRBD2
CDR3: CASSLGGTSGRETQYF
DNA: TGTGCCAGCAGCTTAGGTGGGACTAGCGGGAGGGAGACCCAGTACTTC

size: many
V: TRBV10-3
J: TRBJ2-3
D: TRBD1
CDR3: CAISESTGGTDTQYF
DNA: TGTGCCATCAGTGAGTCGACAGGGGGCACAGATACGCAGTATTTT

size: -
V: TRBV24-1
J: TRBJ2-2
D: -
CDR3: CATMGRANTGELFF
DNA: TGTGCCACCATGGGCCGAGCGAACACCGGGGAGCTGTTTTTT

size: many
V: TRBV29-1
J: TRBJ2-2
D: -
CDR3: CSVGVNTGELFF
DNA: TGCAGCGTCGGAGTGAACACCGGGGAGCTGTTTTTT

size: -
V: TRBV14
J: TRBJ2-1
D: TRBD2
CDR3: CASSQGLAFSERFF
DNA: TGTGCCAGCAGCCAAGGACTAGCATTCAGTGAGCGGTTCTTC

size: -
V: TRBV7-6
J: TRBJ2-2
D: TRBD1
CDR3: CASSEGQGVAGELFF
DNA: TGTGCCAGCAGCGAGGGACAGGGTGTGGCCGGGGAGCTGTTTTTT

size: many
V: TRBV10-3
J: TRBJ2-1
D: TRBD2
CDR3: CAIMRTRPYNEQFF
DNA: TGTGCCATCATGAGGACTAGACCATACAATGAGCAGTTCTTC

size: -
V: TRBV20-1
J: TRBJ2-1
D: -
CDR3: CSARDRSGYNEQFF
DNA: TGCAGTGCTAGAGACCGGAGCGGCTACAATGAGCAGTTCTTC

size: few
V: TRBV10-3
J: TRBJ2-2
D: -
CDR3: CATNREVNTGELFF
DNA: TGTGCCACCAACAGGGAGGTAAACACCGGGGAGCTGTTTTTT

size: few
V: TRBV5-1
J: TRBJ2-6
D: -
CDR3: CASRPAGFHVLTF
DNA: TGCGCCAGCAGGCCGGCAGGCTTTCACGTCCTGACTTTC

size: few
V: TRBV21-1
J: TRBJ2-5
D: -
CDR3: CASTARRETQYF
DNA: TGTGCCAGCACCGCCCGGCGGGAGACCCAGTACTTC

size: few
V: TRBV5-1
J: TRBJ2-2
D: TRBD1
CDR3: CASSLAGTGGTGELFF
DNA: TGCGCCAGCAGCTTGGCCGGGACAGGGGGCACCGGGGAGCTGTTTTTT

size: few
V: TRBV28
J: TRBJ2-1
D: -
CDR3: CASMPSGKAINSYNEQFF
DNA: TGTGCCAGCATGCCCTCGGGGAAAGCGATAAACTCCTACAATGAGCAGTTCTTC

size: many
V: TRBV11-2
J: TRBJ1-1
D: -
CDR3: CASSLGHGTVEEAFF
DNA: TGTGCCAGCAGCTTAGGTCACGGGACGGTGGAGGAAGCTTTCTTT

size: many
V: TRBV12-3/TRBV12-4
J: TRBJ2-1
D: -
CDR3: CASTGGREQFF
DNA: TGTGCCAGCACCGGGGGGCGTGAGCAGTTCTTC

size: few
V: TRBV7-9
J: TRBJ2-2
D: TRBD2
CDR3: CASSLAAGDAGELFF
DNA: TGTGCCAGCAGCTTAGCAGCGGGAGATGCCGGGGAGCTGTTTTTT

size: many
V: TRBV20-1
J: TRBJ2-1
D: TRBD2
CDR3: CSASPMAGESLFF
DNA: TGCAGTGCTAGCCCAATGGCGGGGGAGTCTCTGTTCTTC

size: -
V: TRBV6-1
J: TRBJ2-1
D: -
CDR3: CASSEGLRVYNEQFF
DNA: TGTGCCAGCAGTGAAGGCCTCCGAGTCTACAATGAGCAGTTCTTC

size: -
V: TRBV7-8
J: TRBJ1-1
D: TRBD1
CDR3: CASSLATGRNTEAFF
DNA: TGTGCCAGCAGCTTAGCGACAGGGAGGAACACTGAAGCTTTCTTT